This paragraph covers one TCR beta chain sequence. Its binding antigen is unknown. Per-base qualities were not stored, and no clone one base away is much larger. This entry comes from a study of cytomegalovirus exposure and HLA in healthy donors (dated by TCRdb to the late 2010s). The study in broad terms: According to a later analysis, one platform produced both the roughly 120 validation repertoires and the 700 or so repertoires of the first cohort. In addition to the first cohort of approximately 670 subjects, a separate validation cohort of approximately 110 different subjects was used. The study was designed to test whether signatures of past pathogen exposure could be identified by cataloging public T cell receptors. To predict cytomegalovirus infection status, the study brought together high-throughput TCR immunosequencing, statistical association of individual TCRs with disease status, and machine learning.

The paper's findings and limits, for the study overall: Most TCR sequences were seen in very few donors, while some public TCRs were found in many individuals. Cytomegalovirus status was reported to be diagnosed by the classifier with high specificity and sensitivity in both the original and validation cohorts. Three of the identified cytomegalovirus-associated TCR beta chains were confirmed in vitro to be specific for cytomegalovirus antigens. All 120 or so repertoires were used to score co-occurrence in the validation cohort in a later analysis, because that analysis had no HLA typing for the cohort. In a later analysis, TCRs clustered in the first cohort were found to also tend to co-occur in the approximately 120 validation repertoires, with 90% to 95% of cluster scores above 0. It was suggested by the authors that the approach could potentially be generalized to other disease states and immunological phenotypes. The study gave a list of about 150 TCR beta chains associated with cytomegalovirus.

Donors formed part of the validation cohort, which comprised about 130 subjects and was distinct from the first cohort of over 500 subjects. Clipping removes 4 bases from V and 0 bases from J, with 7 as the unmatched junction base count. CDR1 and CDR2 are read off the germline V gene as SGDLS and YYNGEE. Reading from cysteine to phenylalanine, the CDR3 counts 15 amino acids. Solely the CDR3 DNA is kept, with 45 bases framed from the first base. The method behind the library was the immunoSEQ multiplex PCR assay. Processing in the source paper ran as follows. A statistical classification framework was built for diagnosing cytomegalovirus status from the catalog of TCR beta chain sequences. Entries here come from immuneACCESS through TCRdb and include only in-frame sequences with V and J called. Some clones fail to appear in such tables; in the studies checked, an unresolved V gene covers under half of the shortfall, and the cause of the remainder is unknown. That table furnishes V, J and clone size, whereas the DNA furnished D and trimming. Counted in this sample were about 200,000 clones; more than 65% of them appeared once. The ten largest clones represent roughly 13% of the sample.

The sequence came from a woman under 40 in good health and CMV-seropositive. The rearranged chain carries TRBV9 and TRBJ2-7, and 7 junction bases match TRBD2. The sequencing input was PBMCs. This receptor has the CDR3 CASSPKAGSSYEQYF. The nucleotide sequence is given as TGTGCCAGCAGCCCCAAAGCGGGGAGCTCCTACGAGCAGTACTTC.